This is a list of T cell receptor beta chains from one sample in a study of T cell clonotyping in hematopoietic cell transplantation. Some clones are missing from TCRdb's copy, which holds only in-frame ones; the method was immunoSEQ multiplex PCR. The data show fewer than 15,000 clones, approximately 83% seen once. The sequencing used peripheral blood mononuclear cells, collected before stem cell transplant. These receptor sequences come from a man in his sixties with acute myeloid leukemia. Some clones in this sample may be carry-over from other donors' samples. CDR3s include the opening cysteine and the closing phenylalanine or tryptophan. Fields, in order: clone size, V gene, J gene, D gene, CDR3 DNA, CDR3 protein. D genes are given only for firm matches. A row's size may be missing; if present it is once, few, many or a size class.

size: NA; V: TRBV10-2; J: TRBJ2-3; D: TRBD1; DNA: TGCGCCAGCAGTGAGACCAAACAGGGGTTCCCAGATACGCAGTATTTT; CDR3: CASSETKQGFPDTQYF
size: NA; V: TRBV2; J: TRBJ2-3; D: TRBD2; DNA: TGTGCCAGCAATCCGGGACTAGTTTTACCAGATACGCAGTATTTT; CDR3: CASNPGLVLPDTQYF
size: NA; V: TRBV9; J: TRBJ1-3; D: NA; DNA: TGTGCCAGCAGCACGGGACCGGGGTCGGGGGGCACCATATATTTT; CDR3: CASSTGPGSGGTIYF
size: NA; V: TRBV4-3; J: TRBJ2-6; D: NA; DNA: TGCGCCAGCAGCCAAGAATCTGACAGCTCGTCTGGGGCCAACGTCCTGACTTTC; CDR3: CASSQESDSSSGANVLTF
size: NA; V: TRBV9; J: TRBJ2-7; D: NA; DNA: TGTGCCAGCAGCTCCAACGGTGTCGAGCAGTACTTC; CDR3: CASSSNGVEQYF
size: once; V: TRBV25-1; J: TRBJ1-2; D: TRBD1; DNA: TGTGCCAGCAGAGGAGGGGGACAGAGTAACTATGGCTACACCTTC; CDR3: CASRGGGQSNYGYTF
size: NA; V: TRBV7-8; J: TRBJ2-5; D: NA; DNA: TGTGCCAGCAGCTTCGGTCGGCTCCCCCCGACCCAGTACTTC; CDR3: CASSFGRLPPTQYF
size: NA; V: TRBV9; J: TRBJ1-1; D: NA; DNA: TGTGCCAGCAGCGTAGTGATAGGAAACACTGAAGCTTTCTTT; CDR3: CASSVVIGNTEAFF
size: NA; V: TRBV9; J: TRBJ1-5; D: NA; DNA: TGTGCCAGCAGCGGGGAAATAGACGGTCAGCCCCAGCATTTT; CDR3: CASSGEIDGQPQHF
size: NA; V: TRBV19; J: TRBJ1-6; D: NA; DNA: TGTGCCAGTAGTCTCCAGGGGTCAAATCCACCCCTCCACTTT; CDR3: CASSLQGSNPPLHF
size: NA; V: TRBV5-6; J: TRBJ2-3; D: NA; DNA: TGTGCCAGCAGCTTTTGGAACTCCCGGACAGATACGCAGTATTTT; CDR3: CASSFWNSRTDTQYF
size: NA; V: TRBV7-2; J: TRBJ1-2; D: NA; DNA: TGTGCCAGCAGCTTATTCCCCGGCCGGGGTTATGGCTACACCTTC; CDR3: CASSLFPGRGYGYTF
size: NA; V: TRBV4-1; J: TRBJ2-6; D: NA; DNA: TGCGCCAGCAGCCAAGTATTTAGCTCTGGGGCCAACGTCCTGACTTTC; CDR3: CASSQVFSSGANVLTF
size: NA; V: TRBV6-6; J: TRBJ1-5; D: TRBD1; DNA: TGTGCCAGCAGCGACACAGGGGGCAATCAGCCCCAGCATTTT; CDR3: CASSDTGGNQPQHF
size: NA; V: TRBV10-3; J: TRBJ1-1; D: NA; DNA: TGTGCCATCAGCTTGGGACGGAACACTGAAGCTTTCTTT; CDR3: CAISLGRNTEAFF
size: NA; V: TRBV7-3; J: TRBJ2-3; D: NA; DNA: TGTGCCAGCAGCTTAGACCCCACAGATACGCAGTATTTT; CDR3: CASSLDPTDTQYF
size: NA; V: TRBV6-5; J: TRBJ1-1; D: NA; DNA: TGTGCCACTTGGGACACAATGAACACTGAAGCTTTCTTT; CDR3: CATWDTMNTEAFF
size: NA; V: TRBV5-1; J: TRBJ2-7; D: TRBD2; DNA: TGCGCCAGCAGCTTAACTAGCGGGGGGGTCTCCTACGAGCAGTACTTC; CDR3: CASSLTSGGVSYEQYF
size: NA; V: TRBV4-1; J: TRBJ1-1; D: NA; DNA: TGCGCCAGCAGCTTCCGGGGGTCTGAAGCTTTCTTT; CDR3: CASSFRGSEAFF
size: NA; V: TRBV18; J: TRBJ2-1; D: TRBD2; DNA: TGTGCCAGCTCACCGAGCGGGGACAATGAGCAGTTCTTC; CDR3: CASSPSGDNEQFF
size: NA; V: TRBV5-1; J: TRBJ2-7; D: NA; DNA: TGCGCCAGCAGTCGGGACATGGAATACGAGCAGTACTTC; CDR3: CASSRDMEYEQYF
size: NA; V: TRBV7-2; J: TRBJ1-5; D: TRBD1; DNA: TGTGCCAGCAGCTTAGTAGCAGGGGGCGGCAATCAGCCCCAGCATTTT; CDR3: CASSLVAGGGNQPQHF
size: NA; V: TRBV2; J: TRBJ2-5; D: TRBD1; DNA: TGTGCCAGCAGTGAAGATTGGGGGACAGTGTCCGGAGAGACCCAGTACTTC; CDR3: CASSEDWGTVSGETQYF
size: NA; V: TRBV29-1; J: TRBJ2-7; D: NA; DNA: TGCAGCGTTGACCAGGACTACGAGCAGTACTTC; CDR3: CSVDQDYEQYF
size: NA; V: TRBV6-6; J: TRBJ1-5; D: TRBD1; DNA: TGTGCCAGCAGTGACAGGGGGACCAATCAGCCCCAGCATTTT; CDR3: CASSDRGTNQPQHF
size: NA; V: TRBV5-1; J: TRBJ1-3; D: TRBD1; DNA: TGCGCCAGCAGCTTGGGGCCAGGGGGCCGCTCTGGAAACACCATATATTTT; CDR3: CASSLGPGGRSGNTIYF
size: NA; V: TRBV6-1; J: TRBJ2-1; D: NA; DNA: TGTGCCAGCACCCCCAGCGCTGGTGAGCAGTTCTTC; CDR3: CASTPSAGEQFF
size: NA; V: TRBV30; J: TRBJ1-1; D: NA; DNA: TGTGCCTGGAGTGGAAGGTCGGATGGGACTGAAGCTTTCTTT; CDR3: CAWSGRSDGTEAFF
size: NA; V: TRBV7-2; J: TRBJ1-2; D: TRBD1; DNA: TGTGCCAGCAGCTTGGTACCCGGGACAGGAAACAACTATGGCTACACCTTC; CDR3: CASSLVPGTGNNYGYTF
size: NA; V: TRBV6-6; J: TRBJ1-5; D: TRBD1; DNA: TGTGCCAGCAGGCCCACAGGGGCCAATCAGCCCCAGCATTTT; CDR3: CASRPTGANQPQHF
size: NA; V: TRBV6-5; J: TRBJ2-7; D: TRBD1; DNA: TGTGCCAGCAGTTCGGACAGGGGAGGGGAGCAGTACTTC; CDR3: CASSSDRGGEQYF
size: NA; V: TRBV15; J: TRBJ2-1; D: TRBD1; DNA: TGTGCCACCAGCAGGTCCGGGACAGGTGATTATTATGAGCAGTTCTTC; CDR3: CATSRSGTGDYYEQFF
size: NA; V: TRBV5-1; J: TRBJ1-3; D: NA; DNA: TGCGCCAGCAGCGGAGACGGGAGCTCTGGAAACACCATATATTTT; CDR3: CASSGDGSSGNTIYF
size: NA; V: TRBV7-2; J: TRBJ2-4; D: NA; DNA: TGTGCCAGCAGCTTACAGGTGGGAGCCAAAAACATTCAGTACTTC; CDR3: CASSLQVGAKNIQYF
size: NA; V: TRBV5-1; J: TRBJ1-1; D: NA; DNA: TGCGCCAGCGGGGACGGGCCAAACACTGAAGCTTTCTTT; CDR3: CASGDGPNTEAFF
size: NA; V: TRBV4-1; J: TRBJ2-5; D: NA; DNA: TGCGCCAGCAGCCAAGATTCGTGGGGCGGCCAGTACTTC; CDR3: CASSQDSWGGQYF
size: NA; V: TRBV5-1; J: TRBJ2-1; D: NA; DNA: TGCGCCAGCAGCTGGGCCGGGACTGCCACCTACAATGAGCAGTTCTTC; CDR3: CASSWAGTATYNEQFF
size: NA; V: TRBV4-2; J: TRBJ2-1; D: TRBD2; DNA: TGTGCCAGCAGCCAAGACGGCCTAGCGGGGGGGGCCGGGTACAATGAGCAGTTCTTC; CDR3: CASSQDGLAGGAGYNEQFF
size: once; V: TRBV27; J: TRBJ2-4; D: NA; DNA: TGTGCCAGCAGTAGCGAGGGGTTAAACATTCAGTACTTC; CDR3: CASSSEGLNIQYF
size: NA; V: TRBV4-3; J: TRBJ2-3; D: TRBD2; DNA: TGCGCCAGCAGAGAAGGACTAGTTGGGGAAGATACGCAGTATTTT; CDR3: CASREGLVGEDTQYF
size: NA; V: TRBV5-1; J: TRBJ1-6; D: NA; DNA: TGCGCCAGCAGCTTGGTAGGTCAGGGCTATAATTCACCCCTCCACTTT; CDR3: CASSLVGQGYNSPLHF
size: once; V: TRBV9; J: TRBJ2-3; D: NA; DNA: TGTGCCAGCAGCGTTCGACAGGGTTCGGGGGAAGATACGCAGTATTTT; CDR3: CASSVRQGSGEDTQYF
size: NA; V: TRBV7-9; J: TRBJ1-2; D: TRBD1; DNA: TGTGCCAGCAGCCCGCAGGGGGCGGATGGCTACACCTTC; CDR3: CASSPQGADGYTF
size: NA; V: TRBV20-1; J: TRBJ2-5; D: NA; DNA: TGCAGTGCTGTACAGGGAGAGACCCAGTACTTC; CDR3: CSAVQGETQYF
size: NA; V: TRBV19; J: TRBJ1-6; D: TRBD1; DNA: TGTGCCAGTAGCCTGGGACAGGGCAATTCACCCCTCCACTTT; CDR3: CASSLGQGNSPLHF
size: NA; V: TRBV7-9; J: TRBJ2-7; D: NA; DNA: TGTGCCAGCAGCGACAGGACAGCTCGCTCCTACGAGCAGTACTTC; CDR3: CASSDRTARSYEQYF
size: NA; V: TRBV29-1; J: TRBJ2-3; D: NA; DNA: TGCAGCGTTATTTTGGGTACAACAGATACGCAGTATTTT; CDR3: CSVILGTTDTQYF
size: NA; V: TRBV4-1; J: TRBJ2-5; D: NA; DNA: TGCGCCAGCAGCCAAGAATCCCAGGGCCTGTACCAAGAGACCCAGTACTTC; CDR3: CASSQESQGLYQETQYF
size: NA; V: TRBV2; J: TRBJ1-1; D: NA; DNA: TGTGCCAGCACCTACACGAACACTGAAGCTTTCTTT; CDR3: CASTYTNTEAFF
size: NA; V: TRBV12-2; J: TRBJ1-1; D: NA; DNA: TGTGCAAGTCCCGTAGCTTTCTTT; CDR3: CASPVAFF
size: NA; V: TRBV4-1; J: TRBJ2-5; D: TRBD1; DNA: TGCGCCAGCAGCCAAGGCGGGACAGGGGGTTTTGAGCAGTACTTC; CDR3: CASSQGGTGGFEQYF
size: NA; V: TRBV5-4; J: TRBJ2-1; D: NA; DNA: TGTGCCAGCACGTCCGCCCATGGTATCTACAATGAGCAGTTCTTC; CDR3: CASTSAHGIYNEQFF
size: once; V: TRBV6-5; J: TRBJ1-3; D: TRBD1; DNA: TGTGCCAGCAGCGGGACAGCATCTGGAAACACCATATATTTT; CDR3: CASSGTASGNTIYF
size: NA; V: TRBV7-2; J: TRBJ2-3; D: NA; DNA: TGTGCCAGCAGCTCTTGGGGGCTGTTTTCTAGCACAGATACGCAGTATTTT; CDR3: CASSSWGLFSSTDTQYF
size: NA; V: TRBV6-5; J: TRBJ1-1; D: NA; DNA: TGTGCCAGCAGAGGGGGGGCCTTGAACACTGAAGCTTTCTTT; CDR3: CASRGGALNTEAFF
size: NA; V: TRBV1; J: TRBJ2-6; D: NA; DNA: TGCACCAGCAGGGAGGCTCGTTGTCGGGCCAACGTCCTGACTTTC; CDR3: CTSREARCRANVLTF
size: NA; V: TRBV5-1; J: TRBJ2-2; D: NA; DNA: TGCGCCAGCAGCTTGGACGGTGGTTCCGGGGAGCTGTTTTTT; CDR3: CASSLDGGSGELFF